This record concerns one T cell receptor beta chain sequence. Its antigen remains unidentified. Two-round multiplex PCR amplified TCR beta CDR3 from genomic DNA. The first round of PCR was done with primers that matched each TRBV and TRBJ gene. TCRdb independently ran MiXCR on the multiplex PCR reads; one entry per CDR3 protein. The sample lists some 38,000 distinct CDR3 sequences, less than 25% seen once, with about 25% in the top ten. The source of the sample is a study of prognosis after radiotherapy for stage I lung cancer. Study overall: Newly diagnosed primary stage I lung tumors occurred in about 13 patients, and oligometastatic NSCLC after surgical resection of the primary tumor occurred in 4 or 5. Receipt of concurrent therapy with stereotactic body radiotherapy occurred in no patient.

Trimming took off 8 bases at V and 8 bases at J, with 16 bases between the two ends. In germline, CDR1 is SQVTM, CDR2 ANQGSEA. This CDR3 has 12 amino acids. Findings of the study overall: Following stereotactic body radiation therapy, unique TCR clone counts fell, with a median of approximately 9,600 versus 7,200.

This receptor was identified in a donor over 45 with non-small cell lung cancer. This chain uses TRBV29-1 with TRBJ2-1, with D tentatively TRBD1 (7 bases). The sequencing used PBMCs, collected before or after stereotactic body radiation therapy (not recorded which). In nucleotides, the CDR3 is TGCAGCTCTGGACAGGAGGGTGATGAGCAGTTCTTC. Protein product: CSSGQEGDEQFF.